This T cell receptor beta chain was sequenced during a study of control samples from healthy donors and cancer patients (dated by TCRdb to the early 2020s). Of note for this clone: No antigen is known for it. Base quality data are lacking; no much larger clone is found one base away.

The junction carries 3 bases between V and J, which are trimmed by 1 base and 0 bases respectively. The germline V gene yields SGHTA for CDR1 and FQGNSA for CDR2. CDR3 length: 13 amino acids, cysteine to phenylalanine. Only the CDR3 DNA is retained, 39 bases long and in frame from the first base. Libraries were constructed by the immunoSEQ multiplex PCR assay. TCRdb took this table from immuneACCESS and kept in-frame rearrangements with V and J called. Such tables lack part of the clones; where checked against another copy, unresolved V genes explain under half of the gap, and the rest is unexplained. The sample table shows under 30,000 clones, and 70% to 90% are seen once. Of the sample, around 6.7% is held by the ten largest clones.

The sequence was obtained from a woman between 55 and 75 years old with head and neck cancer. Recombination linked TRBV7-2 to TRBJ1-2; the D gene cannot be resolved reliably. Sequencing used PBMCs. The CDR3: CASSLEANYGYTF. The DNA is TGTGCCAGCAGCTTAGAAGCTAACTATGGCTACACCTTC.